The next 8 T cell receptor beta chains were all read from a single sample in a study of T cells after yellow fever vaccination. TCRdb re-analysed the 5' RACE reads in MiXCR, keeping a single row per CDR3 protein. The sample lists 400,000 or so distinct CDR3 sequences, 9.5% to 13% occurring once. Here the sequenced sample was PBMCs, taken on the day of the first yellow fever vaccination. The receptors stem from a man between 18 and 29 years old who received the YFV17D yellow fever vaccine.

V usage is TRBV20-1 and J usage is TRBJ2-1, with D unresolved. Germline V gene sequence: CDR1 DFQATT, CDR2 SNEGSKA (reference sequence). Deletions cut 4 bases from V and 3 bases from J, with 13 bases between. This CDR3 region has 14 residues. Here the CDR3 reads CSAIKDAYYNEQFF. The CDR3 DNA reads as TGCAGTGCTATCAAGGACGCGTACTACAATGAGCAGTTCTTC.

The chain recombines TRBV5-1 with TRBJ1-4; 9 bases fit TRBD1. The V gene end was trimmed by 3 bases and the J gene end by 7 bases; junction bases not matched to a gene: 13. The germline V gene encodes CDR1 SGHRS and CDR2 YFSETQ. This CDR3 has 17 amino acids. CDR3: CASSSRQGVTRFEKLFF. CDR3 nucleotides: TGCGCCAGCAGCTCAAGACAGGGGGTCACCCGGTTTGAAAAACTGTTTTTT.

The chain uses TRBV12-3 or TRBV12-4 and TRBJ1-3; 7 nucleotides match TRBD1. Germline trimming cut 5 bases from V and 8 bases from J; bases unmatched to any gene: 9. This CDR3 contains 14 residues. For the CDR3, the DNA is TGTGCCAGCAGTCCCCAGGGGGTCCGGGACACCATATATTTT. This sequence encodes CASSPQGVRDTIYF.

J is TRBJ2-5 and V is TRBV7-9, with a tentative D call TRBD2 (6 bases). The germline gives CDR1 SEHNR, CDR2 FQNEAQ (reference sequence). CDR3 length equals 14 residues. V was pared by 3 bases and J by 3 bases, with 11 bases between. Here the CDR3 DNA reads TGTGCCAGCAGCTTCCCGGGACTCGAAGAGACCCAGTACTTC. Encoded protein: CASSFPGLEETQYF.

The J gene is TRBJ2-1, the V gene TRBV28, with 10 bases matching TRBD1. From germline, CDR1 is MDHEN and CDR2 SYDVKM. The CDR3 totals 15 residues. The junction had 2 bases not matched to a gene; V was cut back by 3 bases and J by 3 bases. In DNA, the CDR3 is TGTGCCAGCAGTTTCAGGACAGGGGGCTACAATGAGCAGTTCTTC. This gives the protein CASSFRTGGYNEQFF.

This clonotype has more than one count but fewer than ten. The V call is TRBV4-1, the J call TRBJ2-1, with 8 positions matching TRBD1. The germline gives CDR1 MGHRA, CDR2 YSYEKL. J was trimmed by 7 bases and V by 7 bases; bases with no gene match: 12. The CDR3 contains 15 residues. CDR3: CASTPRDRGLNEQFF. CDR3 in DNA: TGCGCCAGCACGCCGCGAGACAGGGGACTGAATGAGCAGTTCTTC.

To note about this clonotype: This clone may be a read error of a much larger clone one base away. The genes are TRBV12-3 or TRBV12-4 and TRBJ2-2; the D call may be TRBD1 or TRBD2 (5 bases each). The V and J ends lost 5 bases and 8 bases respectively, with 24 bases between them. This CDR3 is built from 17 residues. The CDR3 coding sequence is TGTGCCAGCAGTCAGCGAGGGTCCGGGGCCGCTGCTGGGGAGCTGTTTTTT. It codes for CASSQRGSGAAAGELFF.

Many counts were recorded for this clonotype. The rearrangement uses TRBV7-3 and TRBJ2-2; 9 bases are a match to TRBD1. Germline V gene data show CDR1 as SGHTA and CDR2 as FQGTGA. The CDR3 contains 16 residues. With 5 bases clipped from V and 5 bases from J, the junction kept 9 bases outside the gene matches. CDR3 sequence (DNA): TGTGCCAGCAGCCTGCTTGGGACAGGGAGGACCGGGGAGCTGTTTTTT. Translating it yields CASSLLGTGRTGELFF.